The T cell receptor beta chain described here comes from a study of blood T cell dynamics during melanoma immunotherapy. This table comes from immunoSEQ multiplex PCR, and its TCRdb copy is limited to in-frame clones, with some not included. The data contain about 10,000 clones, approximately 91% of them singletons. Time point: week 3, after first cycle of checkpoint inhibitor. The CDR3 length is 18 residues. V lost 2 bases and J lost 5; bases outside the gene matches: 14. Germline CDR1 SGHTA, CDR2 FQGNSA. The receptor was derived from a human donor with melanoma. This chain links TRBV7-2 with TRBJ2-1, with TRBD2 matching over 8 bases. Sequencing used blood, obtained from a patient treated with checkpoint blockade. The CDR3 DNA sequence: TGTGCCAGCAGCTTAAGCAACCCACTAGCGGCACAACACAATGAGCAGTTCTTC. This gives the protein CASSLSNPLAAQHNEQFF.